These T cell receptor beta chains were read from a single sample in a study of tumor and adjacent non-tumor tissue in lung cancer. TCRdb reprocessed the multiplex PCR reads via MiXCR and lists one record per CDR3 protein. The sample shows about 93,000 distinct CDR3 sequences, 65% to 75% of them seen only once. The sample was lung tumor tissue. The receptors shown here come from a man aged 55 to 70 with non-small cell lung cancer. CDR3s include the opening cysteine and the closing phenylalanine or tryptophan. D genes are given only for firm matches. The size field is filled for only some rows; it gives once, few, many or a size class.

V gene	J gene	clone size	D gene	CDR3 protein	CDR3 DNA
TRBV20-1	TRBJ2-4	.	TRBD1	CSASRDRGSPKNIQYF	TGCAGTGCTAGTCGGGACAGGGGTTCCCCCAAGAACATTCAGTACTTC
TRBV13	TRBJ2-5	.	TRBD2	CASSSLAGGQETQYF	TGTGCCAGCAGCTCACTAGCGGGGGGCCAAGAGACCCAGTACTTC
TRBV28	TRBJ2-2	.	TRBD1	CASSSTGAMNTGELFF	TGTGCCAGCAGTTCAACAGGGGCGATGAACACCGGGGAGCTGTTTTTT
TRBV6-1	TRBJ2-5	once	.	CAASFGGVGVLETQYF	TGTGCCGCTAGTTTCGGGGGAGTTGGGGTTTTAGAGACCCAGTACTTC
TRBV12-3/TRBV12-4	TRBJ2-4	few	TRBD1	CASSPLGTGEGTQYF	TGTGCCAGTAGTCCACTCGGTACAGGGGAAGGCACTCAGTACTTC
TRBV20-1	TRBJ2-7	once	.	CSASGSSWRLINEQYF	TGCAGTGCTAGCGGGAGTAGCTGGAGGTTGATAAACGAGCAGTACTTC
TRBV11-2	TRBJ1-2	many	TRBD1	CASSPQGDYGYTF	TGTGCCAGCAGCCCTCAGGGGGACTATGGCTACACCTTC
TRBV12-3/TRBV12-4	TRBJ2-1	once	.	CASSFAYNEQFF	TGTGCCAGCAGTTTTGCTTACAACGAGCAGTTCTTC
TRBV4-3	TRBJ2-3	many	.	CASSQQSRDTQYF	TGCGCCAGCAGCCAACAATCGAGGGATACGCAGTATTTT
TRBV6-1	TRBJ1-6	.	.	CVSSGLSGGSPLHF	TGTGTCAGCAGTGGACTATCCGGGGGTTCACCCCTCCACTTT
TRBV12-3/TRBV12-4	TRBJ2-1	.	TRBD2	CASKDSGASSYNEQFF	TGTGCCAGCAAGGATAGCGGGGCGAGCTCCTACAATGAGCAGTTCTTT
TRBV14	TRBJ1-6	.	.	CVSSQGREWNSPLHF	TGTGTCAGCAGCCAAGGGCGGGAGTGGAATTCACCCCTCCACTTT
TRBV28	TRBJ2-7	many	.	CASGLSVISYEQYF	TGTGCCAGCGGTCTGAGTGTGATTAGCTACGAGCAGTACTTC
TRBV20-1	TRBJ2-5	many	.	CSAINSTQGTQYF	TGCAGTGCTATTAATAGCACCCAAGGGACCCAGTACTTC
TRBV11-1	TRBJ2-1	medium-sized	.	CASSLGLVTDNEQFF	TGTGCCAGCAGCTTAGGCCTCGTCACAGACAATGAGCAGTTCTTC
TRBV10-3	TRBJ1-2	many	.	CATAVDGSGYGYTF	TGTGCCACCGCGGTGGATGGGAGCGGCTATGGCTACACCTTC
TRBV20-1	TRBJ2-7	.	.	CSATSRVYEQYF	TGCAGTGCTACGAGTCGGGTCTACGAGCAGTACTTC
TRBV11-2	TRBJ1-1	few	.	CASGSEGFSGTEAFF	TGTGCCAGCGGTTCGGAGGGTTTCAGTGGCACTGAAGCTTTCTTT
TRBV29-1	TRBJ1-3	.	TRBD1	CSARVGQHSGNTTYF	TGCAGCGCTCGAGTGGGACAGCACTCTGGAAACACCACATATTTT
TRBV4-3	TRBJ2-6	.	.	CASSRGRAASGANVLTF	TGCGCCAGCAGCCGCGGACGGGCGGCCTCTGGGGCCAACGTCCTGACTTTC
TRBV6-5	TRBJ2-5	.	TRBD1	CTSSYLMTGRLETQYF	TGTACCAGTAGTTACCTGATGACAGGGCGTCTGGAGACCCAGTACTTC
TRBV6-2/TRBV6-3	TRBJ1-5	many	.	CASSEFGQPQHF	TGTGCCAGCAGTGAATTTGGTCAGCCCCAGCATTTT
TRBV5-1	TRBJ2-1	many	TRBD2	CASSLSGTSDEQFF	TGCGCCAGCAGCCTCTCCGGGACTAGCGATGAGCAGTTCTTC
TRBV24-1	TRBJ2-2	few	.	CATSDHGTVGSGELFF	TGTGCCACCAGTGACCACGGGACCGTAGGATCCGGGGAGCTGTTTTTT
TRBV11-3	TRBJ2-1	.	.	CAISLDFGDGEQFF	TGTGCCATCAGCTTAGATTTTGGGGACGGCGAGCAGTTCTTC
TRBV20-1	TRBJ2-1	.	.	CSVRETQQGEQFF	TGCAGTGTCAGAGAGACTCAACAGGGTGAGCAGTTCTTC
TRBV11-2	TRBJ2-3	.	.	CASIFGGLDTRYF	TGTGCCAGCATATTCGGAGGGCTGGATACGCGGTATTTT
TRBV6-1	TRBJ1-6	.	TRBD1	CVSNEDGTGSAPLHF	TGTGTCAGCAATGAAGATGGGACAGGCAGCGCACCCCTCCACTTT
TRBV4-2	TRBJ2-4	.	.	CASGQAQDSGSLAKNIQYF	TGTGCCAGCGGCCAAGCGCAGGATAGCGGATCGCTAGCCAAAAACATTCAGTACTTC
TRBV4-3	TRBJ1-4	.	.	CASSRDSGGTEKLFF	TGCGCCAGCAGCCGAGATTCGGGGGGGACTGAAAAACTGTTTTTT
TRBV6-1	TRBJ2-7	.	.	CASRDHSSYEQYF	TGTGCCAGCAGGGACCATAGCTCCTACGAGCAGTACTTC
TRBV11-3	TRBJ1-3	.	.	CASCSNRGNTIYF	TGTGCCAGCTGCTCTAACAGGGGAAACACCATATATTTT
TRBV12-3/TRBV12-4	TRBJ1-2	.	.	CANSLKGQGYGYTF	TGTGCCAACAGTTTAAAAGGTCAGGGCTATGGCTACACCTTC
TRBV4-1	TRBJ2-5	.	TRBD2	CAGSQGWWEGLQETQYF	TGCGCCGGCAGCCAAGGCTGGTGGGAGGGACTCCAAGAGACCCAGTACTTC
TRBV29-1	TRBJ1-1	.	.	CSAATWTARNTEAFF	TGCAGCGCTGCTACCTGGACAGCTCGGAACACTGAAGCTTTCTTT
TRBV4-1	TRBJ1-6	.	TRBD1	CASSRPERAGGNSPLHF	TGCGCCAGCAGCCGTCCGGAGAGGGCAGGGGGTAATTCACCCCTCCACTTT
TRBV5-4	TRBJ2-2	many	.	CASSFPGYLDTGELFF	TGTGCCAGCAGCTTCCCGGGATATCTAGACACCGGGGAGCTGTTTTTT
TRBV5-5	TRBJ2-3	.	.	CASSLAGMDTQYF	TGTGCCAGCAGCTTGGCAGGGATGGATACGCAGTATTTT
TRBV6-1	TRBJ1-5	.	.	CASIDLFYQPQHF	TGTGCCAGCATCGACTTGTTCTATCAGCCCCAGCATTTT
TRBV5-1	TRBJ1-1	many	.	CASSLGRGGTEAFF	TGCGCCAGCAGCTTGGGAAGGGGGGGGACTGAAGCTTTCTTT
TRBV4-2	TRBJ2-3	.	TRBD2	CASSQERGGRDRQYF	TGTGCCAGCAGCCAAGAACGGGGGGGCCGTGATAGGCAGTATTTT
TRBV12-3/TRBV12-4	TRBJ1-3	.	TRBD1	CASSLHPINRGDSGNTIYF	TGTGCCAGCAGCTTGCACCCGATAAACAGGGGTGACTCTGGAAACACCATATATTTT
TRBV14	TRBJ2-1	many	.	CASSQEGEQFF	TGTGCCAGCAGCCAAGAGGGGGAGCAGTTCTTC
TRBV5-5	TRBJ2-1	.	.	CASSLGGVGYAEQLF	TGTGCCAGCAGCTTGGGAGGCGTGGGGTACGCTGAACAGCTCTTC
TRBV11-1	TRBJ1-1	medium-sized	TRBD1	CASSGRTGRTEAFF	TGTGCCAGCAGCGGGCGGACAGGACGGACTGAAGCTTTCTTT
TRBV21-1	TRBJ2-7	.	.	CTSYPPGTGVSYEQYF	TGTACCAGCTATCCCCCCGGGACAGGGGTCTCCTACGAGCAGTACTTC
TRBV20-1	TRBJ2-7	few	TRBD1	CSARDRVYEQYF	TGCAGTGCTCGGGACAGGGTTTACGAACAGTACTTC
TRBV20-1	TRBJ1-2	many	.	CSARQGGEGYTF	TGCAGTGCTAGACAGGGAGGGGAGGGCTACACCTTC
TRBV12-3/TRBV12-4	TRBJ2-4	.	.	CDNSPLGTREGIQYF	TGTGACAACAGTCCACTCGGGACAAGGGAAGGCATTCAGTACTTC